Listed below are T cell receptor beta chains from one sample, sequenced in a study of T cell repertoires in cytomegalovirus infection. TCRdb fed the reads into MiXCR, producing one record per CDR3 protein. In the table there are fewer than 250,000 distinct CDR3 sequences, approximately 13% of which are singletons. The material sequenced was PBMCs. All receptors derive from a human donor in good health (CMV status not recorded). Some clones in this sample may be carry-over from other donors' samples. Each CDR3 is given without its conserved first and last residue. Not every row has a clone size; where given, it reads once, few, many or a size class.

>12|TRBV11-2|many|TRBJ2-1
ASSLSGEHNEQF
>11|TRBV15|-|TRBJ1-2
ATSRGGFSGYT
>10|TRBV7-9|many|TRBJ1-2
ASIQGANGYT
>12|TRBV19|many|TRBJ1-2
ASSTDRGRGGYT
>13|TRBV7-2|many|TRBJ1-4
ASSFRPATNEKLF
>12|TRBV29-1|few|TRBJ2-7
SAGQGKPSYEQY
>13|TRBV6-6|many|TRBJ2-7
ASSYPGQGAIEQY
>11|TRBV28|many|TRBJ2-7
ASTQPQGSEQY
>13|TRBV20-1|few|TRBJ1-6
SARTDRGNNSPLH
>16|TRBV4-2|-|TRBJ1-5
ASSQASTGVSSNQPQH
>11|TRBV7-9|many|TRBJ2-5
ASSGWNKETQY
>12|TRBV7-2|many|TRBJ2-7
ASSFRGTFYEQY
>9|TRBV4-1|many|TRBJ2-1
ASSQGGEQF
>12|TRBV29-1|many|TRBJ1-2
SVEDAGMYYGYT
>14|TRBV5-1|-|TRBJ2-7
ASSPQPGGDSYEQY
>12|TRBV28|many|TRBJ1-4
ASSPRDSREKLF
>10|TRBV5-6|many|TRBJ2-3
ASSGGGASQY
>12|TRBV5-5|few|TRBJ2-7
ASSLSWTSVEQY
>11|TRBV7-9|few|TRBJ1-1
ASSPSTPSEAF
>11|TRBV10-3|-|TRBJ2-7
AISEGSSYEQY
>12|TRBV2|-|TRBJ1-1
ASSPVGGRTEAF
>18|TRBV6-5|many|TRBJ2-7
ASSYSMQGSVVGPSYEQY
>14|TRBV4-2|many|TRBJ2-3
ASSPLATGGTDTQY
>12|TRBV7-9|many|TRBJ1-1
ASSLVSQGSEAF
>15|TRBV7-9|many|TRBJ2-7
ASSPGTSGMSSYEQY
>13|TRBV7-2|many|TRBJ2-3
ASSSRQVLTDTQY
>13|TRBV7-2|many|TRBJ2-1
ASSLGQASYNEQF
>14|TRBV19|many|TRBJ2-5
ASSIPYPRGGETQY
>11|TRBV19|-|TRBJ1-5
ASSHSSDQPQH
>14|TRBV4-3|-|TRBJ2-1
ASSQLVAGGYNEQF
>15|TRBV7-6|many|TRBJ1-5
ASSYSRPAVPGQPQH
>15|TRBV28|many|TRBJ2-3
ASSSLWTSGSTDTQY